The clone carrying this TCR beta chain was counted between two and nine times. Germline V gene lookup returns CDR1 SQVTM and CDR2 ANQGSEA. The V segment lost 4 bases and the J segment 2 bases; nucleotides outside the gene matches: 8. There are 15 residues in the CDR3. The second PCR ran about 7 to 12 cycles with a sample-barcoded 5' primer and J-beta primers. TCRdb reprocessed the 5' RACE reads via MiXCR and lists one record per CDR3 protein. The sample carries about 760,000 distinct CDR3 sequences, approximately 25% recorded once. This record belongs to a study of blood T cells in healthy people across ages. The same data also contributed to another study, on T cells of mothers and their children. That study adds: Related mother and child pairs showed slightly greater overlap (not significant) than unrelated pairs did.

The source is a boy aged 5-17 years in good health. The sample consisted of blood. The chain has TRBV29-1 and TRBJ2-1; 7 bases are a match to TRBD2. CDR3 in amino acids: CSVVPPSGPYNEQFF. CDR3 in DNA: TGCAGCGTTGTACCCCCTAGCGGACCCTACAATGAGCAGTTCTTC.